The 23 T cell receptor beta chains given below trace back to one sample, sequenced in a study of PD-1 blockade in classical Hodgkin lymphoma. Following autologous stem cell transplantation, relapse occurred in every patient, and exposure to brentuximab vedotin varied. Purified CD4+ T cells were obtained from thawed PBMCs through magnetic negative selection. Sequenced by immunoSEQ multiplex PCR; TCRdb stores in-frame clones only, minus some. The data contain approximately 9,500 clones, about 80% of them singletons. The sequencing used CD4+ T cells from blood, collected at baseline. The receptors derive from a human donor with classical Hodgkin lymphoma.

The chain recombines TRBV28 with TRBJ1-4; D is uncertain. Germline CDR1 is MDHEN and CDR2 is SYDVKM. This CDR3 is 12 amino acids long. The V gene lost 5 bases and the J gene lost 9 bases, with 10 bases spanning the gap. CDR3 sequence reads: CASSQTEKKLFF. The CDR3 bases are TGTGCCAGCAGTCAAACAGAGAAAAAACTGTTTTTT. Using reference TRBV28 and TRBJ1-4 for the parts outside the CDR3, the full variable domain is DVKVTQSSRYLVKRTGEKVFLECVQDMDHENMFWYRQDPGLGLRLIYFSYDVKMKEKGDIPEGYSVSREKKERFSLILESASTNQTSMYLCASSQTEKKLFFGSGTQLSVL.

This chain uses TRBV28 with TRBJ2-1, with D unclear. With 4 bases removed from V and 15 bases from J, the gap between germline ends came to 16 bases. The CDR3 consists of 12 residues. Germline V CDR1 and CDR2: MDHEN, SYDVKM. CDR3 amino acids: CASSSTLYPAFF. The DNA of the CDR3 is TGTGCCAGCAGTTCGACCCTATACCCTGCGTTCTTC.

This clone was detected a few times. This chain joins TRBV9 and TRBJ2-7, with TRBD2 matching over 8 bases. Per the germline V gene, CDR1 is SGDLS and CDR2 is YYNGEE. The CDR3 sequence is 15 residues long. The V and J ends lost 0 bases and 5 bases, in that order; junction bases with no gene match: 7. The CDR3: CASSVGGLAGNEQYF. The CDR3 DNA follows: TGTGCCAGCAGCGTAGGTGGACTAGCCGGTAACGAGCAGTACTTC. The whole variable domain, remainder taken from reference TRBV9 and TRBJ2-7, is DSGVTQTPKHLITATGQRVTLRCSPRSGDLSVYWYQQSLDQGLQFLIQYYNGEERAKGNILERFSAQQFPDLHSELNLSSLELGDSALYFCASSVGGLAGNEQYFGPGTRLTVT.

As DNA, the CDR3 is TGTGCCAGCAGCCCCCTCACCCCAGGGTACAATGAGCAGTTCTTC. This encodes CASSPLTPGYNEQFF. J is TRBJ2-1 and V is TRBV14; possibly TRBD1 for D (5 bases). V gave up 4 bases and J gave up 4 bases, with 14 bases separating them. The CDR3 has 15 amino acids. The germline V gene encodes CDR1 SGHDN and CDR2 FVKESK.

The gene calls are TRBV5-1 and TRBJ2-1; D gene ambiguous. Germline V gene sequence: CDR1 SGHRS, CDR2 YFSETQ. CDR3 size: 14 residues. The V end was cut by 3 bases, the J end by 2 bases, with 9 bases between. CDR3 region: CASSSVGTYNEQFF. DNA for the CDR3: TGCGCCAGCAGCTCGGTGGGTACCTACAATGAGCAGTTCTTC.

The V call is TRBV10-3, the J call TRBJ2-2; a weak D match, TRBD2 (6 bases). With 3 bases removed from V and 6 bases from J, the gap between germline ends came to 20 bases. CDR3 size: 17 residues. Germline CDR1 is ENHRY and CDR2 is SYGVKD. The CDR3 reads CAISDLPGLDLPGELFF. DNA for the CDR3: TGTGCCATCAGTGACCTACCGGGACTTGACCTCCCCGGGGAGCTGTTTTTT.

As for this clone: Its ends do not fully match the called genes, so a read error is possible. This same CDR3 is encoded by further DNA sequences in the sample. This rearrangement joins TRBV5-8 to TRBJ1-5; tentatively, D is TRBD1 (6 bases). Germline CDR1 and CDR2: SGHTS and YDEGEE. The length of the CDR3 is 14 residues. DNA of the CDR3: TGTGCCAGCAGCTTTTGGGACATGAATCAGCCCCAGCACTTT. Amino acids: CASSFWDMNQPQHF.

V is TRBV2 and J is TRBJ1-1; D not certain. The V end was cut by 6 bases, the J end by 0 bases, with 14 bases between. CDR3 length equals 15 residues. Germline CDR1 reads SNHLY; CDR2 reads FYNNEI. In DNA, the CDR3 is TGTGCCAGCAGACGGTCGGGGAGATTGAACACTGAAGCTTTCTTT. Its translation: CASRRSGRLNTEAFF.

In DNA form, the CDR3 reads TGTGCCAGCAGTTCGAACAGGAACTCCTACGAGCAGTACTTC. Its translation is CASSSNRNSYEQYF. J is TRBJ2-7 and V is TRBV27; D might be TRBD1 (5 bases). The V end was cut by 4 bases, the J end by 0 bases, with 10 bases between. The CDR3 covers 14 residues. Germline V gene data show CDR1 as MNHEY and CDR2 as SMNVEV (reference sequence).

The rearrangement links TRBV10-3 to TRBJ2-3; D is perhaps TRBD1 or TRBD2 (5 bases each). In germline, CDR1 is ENHRY, CDR2 SYGVKD. V shed 8 bases and J shed 9 bases, with 12 bases lying between them. The CDR3 is made up of 11 amino acids. CDR3 protein: CAIDLGTTQYF. CDR3 in DNA: TGTGCCATCGATCTCGGGACCACGCAGTATTTT.

This chain uses TRBV15 with TRBJ2-3, with D perhaps TRBD2 (5 bases). Germline CDR1 and CDR2: LNHNV and YYDKDF (reference sequence). This CDR3 is built from 14 residues. The V end was cut by 1 base, the J end by 6 bases, with 11 bases between. In nucleotides, the CDR3 is TGTGCCACCAGCAGAGTGGTTCGAGGGGATACGCAGTATTTT. This sequence encodes CATSRVVRGDTQYF.

The V call is TRBV5-8, the J call TRBJ1-5, with D uncertain. The CDR3 contains 18 residues. V was trimmed by 4 bases and J by 2 bases, leaving 22 bases between them. Germline loops: CDR1 SGHTS, CDR2 YDEGEE. CDR3 region: CASSPVGLVATGNQPQHF. For the CDR3, the DNA is TGTGCCAGCAGCCCGGTGGGCCTGGTTGCCACTGGCAATCAGCCCCAGCATTTT. The variable domain in full, with the rest retrieved from reference TRBV5-8 and TRBJ1-5, is EAGVTQSPTHLIKTRGQQATLRCSPISGHTSVYWYQQALGLGLQFLLWYDEGEERNRGNFPPRFSGRQFPNYSSELNVNALELEDSALYLCASSPVGLVATGNQPQHFGDGTRLSIL.

The chain has TRBV9 and TRBJ1-5; D ambiguous. Germline V gives CDR1 SGDLS, CDR2 YYNGEE. The CDR3 extends over 14 amino acids. Trimming shortened V by 0 bases and J by 2 bases, and 6 bases separated the two germline ends. The CDR3 region is CASSVDVGNQPQHF. As DNA, the CDR3 is TGTGCCAGCAGCGTAGATGTTGGCAATCAGCCCCAGCATTTT. The variable domain in full, completed from reference TRBV9 and TRBJ1-5, reads DSGVTQTPKHLITATGQRVTLRCSPRSGDLSVYWYQQSLDQGLQFLIQYYNGEERAKGNILERFSAQQFPDLHSELNLSSLELGDSALYFCASSVDVGNQPQHFGDGTRLSIL.

The gene calls are TRBV5-1 and TRBJ2-5, with TRBD1 identical over 7 bases. Per germline, CDR1 SGHRS and CDR2 YFSETQ. This CDR3 has 15 residues. The trim removed 0 bases at V and 1 base at J, leaving 3 bases unmatched. Here the CDR3 reads CASSLVTGIQETQYF. CDR3 nucleotides: TGCGCCAGCAGCTTGGTGACAGGGATCCAAGAGACCCAGTACTTC.

V usage is TRBV5-5 and J usage is TRBJ2-1, with a possible D match to TRBD1 (5 bases). Germline loops: CDR1 SGHKS, CDR2 YYEKEE (reference sequence). The CDR3 is 13 amino acids. V dropped 6 bases and J dropped 8 bases, with 15 bases sitting between them. The DNA of the CDR3 is TGTGCCAGCAAACTACAGGTGACTGATGAGCAGTTCTTC. Protein product: CASKLQVTDEQFF. Full variable domain (remainder filled in from reference TRBV5-5 and TRBJ2-1): DAGVTQSPTHLIKTRGQQVTLRCSPISGHKSVSWYQQVLGQGPQFIFQYYEKEERGRGNFPDRFSARQFPNYSSELNVNALLLGDSALYLCASKLQVTDEQFFGPGTRLTVL.

By share, this clone counts as medium-sized. J is TRBJ1-6 and V is TRBV6-5, with 7 bases that match TRBD1. V shed 2 bases, J shed 7 bases, and the junction held 2 bases outside the gene matches. The germline gives CDR1 MNHEY, CDR2 SVGAGI. The CDR3 runs 14 residues. In DNA form, the CDR3 reads TGTGCCAGCAGTTACCTACAGGGGAATTCACCCCTCCACTTT. This translates into CASSYLQGNSPLHF.

V is TRBV27 and J is TRBJ2-1, with 9 bases matching TRBD1. The CDR3 covers 16 residues. CDR1 is MNHEY and CDR2 is SMNVEV in the germline V gene (reference sequence). The junction had 9 bases not matched to a gene; V was cut back by 0 bases and J by 9 bases. The CDR3 here is CASSLSVTGGGSEQFF. For the CDR3, the DNA is TGTGCCAGCAGTTTATCTGTGACAGGGGGGGGATCTGAGCAGTTCTTC.

Sample share makes this clone medium-sized. V is TRBV19 and J is TRBJ2-2; weak D call: TRBD2 (6 bases). V lost 11 bases to trimming and J lost 2 bases, with 21 bases between them. The germline V gene encodes CDR1 LNHDA and CDR2 SQIVND (reference sequence). The CDR3 runs to 16 residues. CDR3 protein: CAQYRIWTKNTGELFF. The CDR3 DNA reads as TGTGCCCAATATAGGATTTGGACTAAAAACACCGGGGAGCTGTTTTTT.

The chain combines TRBV6-6 with TRBJ1-2, with a possible D match to TRBD1 (5 bases). There are 14 residues in the CDR3. The V and J ends lost 0 bases and 4 bases respectively, with 9 bases between them. Germline V gives CDR1 MNHNY, CDR2 SVGAGI (reference sequence). As DNA, the CDR3 is TGTGCCAGCAGTTACTCGAGGGGCTCCTATGGCTACACCTTC. Its protein is CASSYSRGSYGYTF.

V usage is TRBV27 and J usage is TRBJ1-1; D is unresolved. This CDR3 has 13 amino acids. CDR1 and CDR2 (germline): MNHEY, SMNVEV (reference sequence). The V gene lost 8 bases and the J gene lost 3 bases, with 13 bases spanning the gap. CDR3 sequence reads: CASSRFMYTEAFF. CDR3 nucleotides: TGTGCCAGCTCACGTTTTATGTACACTGAAGCTTTCTTT.

The rearrangement links TRBV27 to TRBJ2-7; 11 positions agree with TRBD2. CDR1 and CDR2 (germline): MNHEY, SMNVEV (reference sequence). Trimming removed 6 bases from V and 5 bases from J; junction bases left unmatched: 9. This CDR3 is 15 amino acids long. The CDR3 DNA reads as TGTGCCAGCAGGCCCCAACTAGCGGGAGCGGACGAGCAGTACTTC. Translating it yields CASRPQLAGADEQYF.

There are a few counts of this clone. V and J are TRBV2 and TRBJ1-2; D unclear. Germline values: CDR1 SNHLY, CDR2 FYNNEI. The ends were cut back, 5 bases at V and 2 bases at J, with 9 bases in the middle. The CDR3 is made up of 13 amino acids. This CDR3 reads CASSPAWNYGYTF. CDR3 nucleotides: TGTGCCAGCAGTCCGGCATGGAACTATGGCTACACCTTC.

This sequence joins TRBV5-1 and TRBJ2-7; TRBD1 matches 9 bases. Trimming took 4 bases from V and 2 from J; bases not matched to a gene: 4. The CDR3 sequence is 14 residues long. In germline, CDR1 is SGHRS, CDR2 YFSETQ. The CDR3 is CASSAGTGPYEQYF. The CDR3 nucleotides are TGCGCCAGCAGCGCCGGGACAGGGCCCTACGAGCAGTACTTC.